What follows are 11 T cell receptor beta chains derived from one specimen sequenced in a study of CD8 T cells in Susac syndrome. The RNA input was about 0.5 to 1 ug, and it was reverse transcribed with random hexamers. TCRdb redid the calling of the immunoSEQ multiplex PCR reads with MiXCR, one entry per CDR3 protein. Among roughly 110,000 distinct CDR3 sequences listed, approximately 95% were seen once. Material for sequencing was CD8+ T cells from PBMCs. These receptor sequences come from a human donor with Susac syndrome.

J is TRBJ1-1 and V is TRBV2; D is undetermined. The V end lost 6 bases, the J end lost 1 base, and 0 bases lay between the germline ends. This CDR3 region has 10 residues. CDR1 is SNHLY and CDR2 is FYNNEI in the germline V gene. CDR3 sequence reads: CASRNTEAFF. CDR3 DNA: TGTGCCAGCAGGAACACTGAAGCTTTCTTT.

The V gene is TRBV12-3 or TRBV12-4, the J gene TRBJ1-1; no clear D gene. The V end lost 0 bases, the J end lost 4 bases, and 15 bases lay between the germline ends. This CDR3 comprises 16 residues. The CDR3 here is CASSLAMGVGGTEAFF. The DNA of the CDR3 is TGTGCCAGCAGTTTAGCAATGGGAGTCGGTGGCACTGAAGCTTTCTTT.

The genes are TRBV12-3 or TRBV12-4 and TRBJ2-1; 10 bases are a match to TRBD2. Losses at the gene ends were 8 bases for V and 12 bases for J; bases not matched to a gene: 16. The CDR3 extends over 15 amino acids. The CDR3 protein is CASCVSSGGEYVQFF. The CDR3 DNA reads as TGTGCCAGCTGTGTGTCTAGCGGGGGCGAATACGTGCAGTTCTTC.

The chain links TRBV6-5 to TRBJ2-7, with D possibly being TRBD1 (6 bases). In germline, CDR1 is MNHEY, CDR2 SVGAGI. Trimming shortened V by 8 bases and J by 3 bases, and 20 bases separated the two germline ends. The CDR3 runs 15 residues. The CDR3 region has the DNA TGTGCCAGCTCCCGAAGGGGGAACCACGACTACGAGCAGTACTTC. It encodes CASSRRGNHDYEQYF.

The chain recombines TRBV20-1 with TRBJ2-7; 8 bases fit TRBD1. CDR3 length equals 15 residues. Germline V lookup: CDR1 DFQATT, CDR2 SNEGSKA (reference sequence). After removal of 1 base from V and 4 bases from J, the junction contained 9 bases not matched to a gene. The CDR3: CSARARDRSYYEQYF. For the CDR3, the DNA is TGCAGTGCTAGAGCCCGGGACAGGAGTTATTACGAGCAGTACTTC.

This clonotype has only a few counts. This chain links TRBV27 with TRBJ2-1, with D uncertain. V was clipped by 2 bases and J by 6 bases, with 5 bases between them. This CDR3 has 12 residues. The germline V gene encodes CDR1 MNHEY and CDR2 SMNVEV (reference sequence). In DNA, the CDR3 is TGTGCCAGCAGTTTAGGTCCCAATGAGCAGTTCTTC. This codes for CASSLGPNEQFF.

The chain carries TRBV5-1 and TRBJ2-2; D could derive from TRBD1 or TRBD2 (5 bases each). Germline CDR1 and CDR2: SGHRS and YFSETQ. The CDR3 runs 14 residues. V dropped 6 bases and J dropped 6 bases, with 15 bases sitting between them. CDR3 residues: CASNPGLGAGELFF. The CDR3 DNA sequence: TGCGCCAGCAACCCCGGGCTGGGGGCCGGGGAGCTGTTTTTT.

This clonotype was counted once. This chain links TRBV9 with TRBJ2-3; a possible D gene is TRBD2 (5 bases). The CDR3 contains 16 residues. The germline V gene has CDR1 SGDLS and CDR2 YYNGEE. V was pared by 5 bases and J by 3 bases, with 19 bases between. In DNA form, the CDR3 reads TGTGCCAGCAGGAGGACGTCGAGGGTTCCGACAGATACGCAGTATTTT. Translating it yields CASRRTSRVPTDTQYF.

The CDR3 DNA reads as TGTGCCAGCAGCCCGACTGCGCTGGCGACCCAGTACTTC. It is translated as CASSPTALATQYF. The rearrangement joins TRBV6-1 to TRBJ2-5; D gene unclear. CDR3 length: 13 residues. CDR1 is MNHNS, CDR2 SASEGT, per germline. The V end lost 6 bases, the J end lost 7 bases, and 15 bases lay between the germline ends.

The chain carries TRBV20-1 and TRBJ1-2; D unresolved. The CDR3 contains 14 residues. V was pared by 0 bases and J by 4 bases, with 12 bases between. Germline V lookup: CDR1 DFQATT, CDR2 SNEGSKA (reference sequence). Here the CDR3 DNA reads TGCAGTGCTAGAGATGACGGGGATGGCTATGGCTACACCTTC. Translated, it gives CSARDDGDGYGYTF.

The V and J genes are TRBV29-1 and TRBJ2-7; 9 bases line up with TRBD2. This CDR3 comprises 13 residues. Germline V gene lookup returns CDR1 SQVTM and CDR2 ANQGSEA. The ends lost 4 bases at V and 2 bases at J; junction bases unmatched: 3. CDR3 in DNA: TGCAGCGTTGGGGGCGGGGGGGCCTACGAGCAGTACTTC. This encodes CSVGGGGAYEQYF.